One sample yielded the 2 T cell receptor beta chains listed below, sequenced in a study of blood T cell repertoires in COVID-19. Assay: immunoSEQ multiplex PCR; the TCRdb copy retains only in-frame clones and omits some. The repertoire holds 350,000 to 450,000 clones, with roughly 90% as singletons. The source material was peripheral blood. The receptor source for this set is a man aged 40-50 years with acute or convalescent COVID-19.

The rearrangement links TRBV15 to TRBJ2-7; the D gene is possibly TRBD2 (6 bases). The length of the CDR3 is 14 residues. Germline loops: CDR1 LNHNV, CDR2 YYDKDF (reference sequence). The V gene lost 5 bases and the J gene lost 1 base, with 12 bases spanning the gap. The CDR3 is CATSPRDGSYEQYF. The CDR3 DNA sequence: TGTGCCACCAGCCCGCGGGACGGATCCTACGAGCAGTACTTC.

V usage is TRBV4-2 and J usage is TRBJ2-5, with TRBD2 matching 9 bases. Losses at the gene ends were 1 base for V and 4 bases for J; bases not matched to a gene: 1. The CDR3 length is 14 residues. The germline V gene has CDR1 LGHNA and CDR2 YNFKEQ. The CDR3, as DNA: TGTGCCAGCAGCCAAGCGCGGGGGGGAGAGACCCAGTACTTC. Translated, it gives CASSQARGGETQYF.